Shown below are 7 T cell receptor beta chains from a single sample sequenced in a study of T cells in Graves' hyperthyroidism and ophthalmopathy. TCR beta CDR3 regions were amplified from RNA transcripts. Using the HTBI primer set, a first-round RT-PCR was run on the TCR CDR3. TCRdb re-analysed the multiplex PCR reads in MiXCR, keeping a single row per CDR3 protein. The data show about 250,000 distinct CDR3 sequences, with approximately 20% seen just once and roughly 60% held by the top ten. The sample consisted of blood. All receptors come from a man aged 30 to 45 with Graves' ophthalmopathy.

This clonotype occurred many times. The chain carries TRBV20-1 and TRBJ2-5; D could derive from TRBD1 or TRBD2 (5 bases each). V dropped 0 bases and J dropped 4 bases, with 18 bases sitting between them. The CDR3 is made up of 16 amino acids. The germline V gene encodes CDR1 DFQATT and CDR2 SNEGSKA (reference sequence). This CDR3 reads CSARDWSQGELETQYF. The DNA for the CDR3 is TGCAGTGCTAGAGATTGGTCTCAGGGAGAGTTAGAGACCCAGTACTTC.

J is TRBJ2-5 and V is TRBV5-5, with a tentative D call TRBD1 (6 bases). Trimming pared 4 bases from V and 5 bases from J, leaving 12 bases between. Germline CDR1 and CDR2: SGHKS and YYEKEE (reference sequence). The CDR3 is 13 amino acids. In DNA, the CDR3 is TGTGCCAGCAGCCAACAGGGCGGGGAGACCCAGTACTTC. Translated: CASSQQGGETQYF.

This clonotype was seen a handful of times. The genes are TRBV2 and TRBJ2-6, with D perhaps matching TRBD1 (6 bases). Germline lookup yields CDR1 SNHLY and CDR2 FYNNEI. Trimming stripped 3 bases from V and 0 bases from J, with 9 bases between. This CDR3 contains 16 residues. CDR3 amino acids: CASSEGQYSGANVLTF. CDR3 bases: TGTGCCAGCAGTGAGGGACAATACTCTGGGGCCAACGTCCTGACTTTC.

This clonotype was picked up a small number of times. The chain employs TRBV10-3 and TRBJ2-7; the match to TRBD1 covers 10 bases. Germline lookup yields CDR1 ENHRY and CDR2 SYGVKD. Losses at the gene ends were 6 bases for V and 7 bases for J; bases not matched to a gene: 6. This CDR3 is 13 amino acids long. The CDR3, as DNA: TGTGCCATCAGAACCGGGACAGGGGATGAGCAGTACTTC. Its protein is CAIRTGTGDEQYF.

This sequence joins TRBV24-1 and TRBJ2-2; D gene uncertain. V was clipped by 3 bases and J by 4 bases, with 14 bases between them. Per germline, CDR1 KGHDR and CDR2 SFDVKD. The CDR3 is made up of 16 amino acids. CDR3 nucleotide sequence: TGTGCCACCAGTGATCCCGTCCAAACGGGCACCGGGGAGCTGTTTTTT. The encoded protein is CATSDPVQTGTGELFF.

This CDR3 reads CASSRDYIGEKLFF. Here the CDR3 DNA reads TGTGCCAGCAGCCGGGACTATATAGGAGAAAAACTGTTTTTT. The J gene is TRBJ1-4, the V gene TRBV12-3 or TRBV12-4; tentative D call: TRBD1 (5 bases). This CDR3 spans 14 amino acids. Trimming shortened V by 6 bases and J by 8 bases, and 16 bases separated the two germline ends.

This clonotype has only a few counts. J is TRBJ2-7 and V is TRBV10-3; D is uncertain. Trimming shortened V by 10 bases and J by 6 bases, and 19 bases separated the two germline ends. CDR3 length equals 13 residues. Germline V CDR1 and CDR2: ENHRY, SYGVKD. The CDR3 coding sequence is TGTGCCACCCGACTCCCCCGTGGAAGCGAGCAGTACTTC. It specifies CATRLPRGSEQYF.